Listed here are 29 T cell receptor beta chains from one sample, sequenced in a study of T cell responses to AZD1222 COVID-19 vaccine. Sequencing used immunoSEQ multiplex PCR; TCRdb keeps in-frame clones, though not all of them. In the table there are around 200,000 clones, 70% to 90% of which are singletons. The sample consisted of peripheral blood, taken on day 0 of AZD1222 vaccination. These TCRs come from an adult in good health.

The V and J genes are TRBV7-2 and TRBJ1-5; the D gene is possibly TRBD1 (6 bases). The germline V and J ends were trimmed by 4 bases and 3 bases, with 10 bases remaining between them. The CDR3 length is 14 residues. Germline CDR1 is SGHTA and CDR2 is FQGNSA. The CDR3 region has the DNA TGTGCCAGCAGCTCGACAGGTGTCAATCAGCCCCAGCATTTT. The encoded protein is CASSSTGVNQPQHF.

The V gene is TRBV19, the J gene TRBJ2-7, with TRBD1 matching 12 bases. The CDR3 sequence is 14 residues long. Germline CDR1 reads LNHDA; CDR2 reads SQIVND (reference sequence). The trim removed 6 bases at V and 2 bases at J, leaving 2 bases unmatched. CDR3 amino acids: CASRGTGGPYEQYF. The CDR3 coding sequence is TGTGCCAGTAGGGGGACAGGGGGCCCCTACGAGCAGTACTTC.

The rearrangement links TRBV23-1 to TRBJ1-1; D gene ambiguous. TRBV23-1 is flagged as an ORF with uncertain function. This CDR3 spans 13 amino acids. Trimming removed 0 bases from V and 8 bases from J, with 10 bases in between. The CDR3 coding sequence is TGCGCCAGCAGTCAATCGGGTCGCAGAGAAGCTTTCTTT. Encoded protein: CASSQSGRREAFF.

This clone has more than one count but fewer than ten. Other DNA sequences in this sample translate to the same CDR3. The J gene is TRBJ1-2, the V gene TRBV3-1 (or the pseudogene TRBV3-2); no clear D gene. This CDR3 comprises 11 residues. CDR1 LGHDT and CDR2 YNNKEL come from the germline V gene (reference sequence). V was shortened by 3 bases and J by 5 bases, with 4 bases between the two germline ends. CDR3 DNA sequence: TGTGCCAGCAGCCAGGGGTATGGCTACACCTTC. Its protein product is CASSQGYGYTF.

The CDR3 sequence: CASSSYGQGTTSGANVLTF. The CDR3 nucleotides read TGTGCCAGTAGTAGTTACGGGCAGGGGACAACTTCTGGGGCCAACGTCCTGACTTTC. The chain is built from TRBV19 and TRBJ2-6; D may be TRBD1 (6 bases). Between the trimmed V and J ends, which lost 4 bases and 1 base, there was a span of 20 bases. Germline CDR1 is LNHDA and CDR2 is SQIVND (reference sequence). The CDR3 is 19 residues long.

The chain employs TRBV5-1 and TRBJ1-1; D is uncertain. The length of the CDR3 is 16 residues. Germline CDR1 is SGHRS and CDR2 is YFSETQ. V dropped 0 bases and J dropped 8 bases, with 20 bases sitting between them. Here the CDR3 DNA reads TGCGCCAGCAGCTTGGGACCCCTGGACGGGTGGGCCGAAGCTTTCTTT. Translating it yields CASSLGPLDGWAEAFF. The variable domain in full, completed from reference TRBV5-1 and TRBJ1-1, reads KAGVTQTPRYLIKTRGQQVTLSCSPISGHRSVSWYQQTPGQGLQFLFEYFSETQRNKGNFPGRFSGRQFSNSRSEMNVSTLELGDSALYLCASSLGPLDGWAEAFFGQGTRLTVV.

This clone has a single count. The chain is built from TRBV10-3 and TRBJ2-3; D remains ambiguous. Per the germline V gene, CDR1 is ENHRY and CDR2 is SYGVKD. This CDR3 region has 11 residues. V was clipped by 10 bases and J by 0 bases, with 5 bases between them. The chain's CDR3 is CATMSTDTQYF. The CDR3 region has the DNA TGTGCCACCATGAGCACAGATACGCAGTATTTT.

The genes are TRBV6-1 and TRBJ2-1, with D perhaps matching TRBD1 (6 bases). The CDR3 has 14 residues. Germline V gene lookup returns CDR1 MNHNS and CDR2 SASEGT. V lost 3 bases to trimming and J lost 7 bases, with 13 bases between them. The CDR3 coding sequence is TGTGCCAGCAGTGACAGGGGAGAAAAGAATGAGCAGTTCTTC. The encoded protein is CASSDRGEKNEQFF.

This clone showed up just a few times. This chain uses TRBV2 with TRBJ1-6, with TRBD1 matching over 7 bases. The J segment lost 7 bases and the V segment lost 2 bases, leaving 5 bases of the junction unmatched. This CDR3 contains 15 residues. The V gene's germline CDR1 is SNHLY and CDR2 FYNNEI. The CDR3 loop reads CASSERGLGNSPLHF. The CDR3 region has the DNA TGTGCCAGCAGTGAAAGGGGGCTGGGGAATTCACCCCTCCACTTT. The full variable domain, completed using reference TRBV2 and TRBJ1-6, is EPEVTQTPSHQVTQMGQEVILRCVPISNHLYFYWYRQILGQKVEFLVSFYNNEISEKSEIFDDQFSVERPDGSNFTLKIRSTKLEDSAMYFCASSERGLGNSPLHFGNGTRLTVT.

With regard to this clone: The same CDR3 also results from other DNA sequences found in this sample. This chain links TRBV20-1 with TRBJ2-5; 9 positions agree with TRBD2. V lost 6 bases to trimming and J lost 5 bases; unmatched junction nucleotides: 1. This CDR3 is built from 11 residues. Germline-derived CDR1 and CDR2 are DFQATT and SNEGSKA (reference sequence). As DNA, the CDR3 is TGCAGTGCAGGACTAGCGGAGACCCAGTACTTC. Amino acid sequence: CSAGLAETQYF.

As concerns this clone: This same CDR3 is encoded by further DNA sequences in the sample. This chain connects TRBV27 to TRBJ1-2; D remains ambiguous. The V end lost 0 bases, the J end lost 4 bases, and 6 bases lay between the germline ends. This CDR3 spans 13 amino acids. Germline-derived CDR1 and CDR2 are MNHEY and SMNVEV (reference sequence). CDR3 protein: CASSLSHSYGYTF. CDR3 in DNA: TGTGCCAGCAGTTTATCCCACAGCTATGGCTACACCTTC.

This rearrangement joins TRBV5-1 to TRBJ2-1, with TRBD1 matching 8 bases. There are 16 residues in the CDR3. Germline V gene sequence: CDR1 SGHRS, CDR2 YFSETQ. J gave up 5 bases and V 5 bases, and 12 bases lay outside the gene matches. CDR3 loop: CASSSTGTGYDNEQFF. The CDR3 coding sequence is TGCGCCAGCAGTTCCACCGGGACAGGTTATGACAATGAGCAGTTCTTC.

V gene TRBV4-1 combines with J gene TRBJ1-6, with 11 bases aligning to TRBD1. This CDR3 is built from 16 residues. The V gene's germline CDR1 is MGHRA and CDR2 YSYEKL. The V and J ends lost 4 bases and 6 bases, in that order; junction bases with no gene match: 5. CDR3 DNA sequence: TGCGCCAGCAGCCTCAGGACAGGGGGCGGTAATTCACCCCTCCACTTT. This translates into CASSLRTGGGNSPLHF.

This clone was seen more than once but under ten times. The chain carries TRBV28 and TRBJ2-7, with D perhaps matching TRBD1 (5 bases). Trimming took 2 bases from V and 5 from J, leaving 10 bases between them. The CDR3 covers 13 residues. Germline-derived CDR1 and CDR2 are MDHEN and SYDVKM. This CDR3 is CASSLGRAHEQYF. Written as DNA, the CDR3 is TGTGCCAGCAGTTTAGGCAGGGCCCACGAGCAGTACTTC.

The CDR3 sequence is CASSHRRGSSYNEQFF. In DNA, the CDR3 is TGTGCCAGCAGCCACCGGCGGGGTAGCTCCTACAATGAGCAGTTCTTC. The chain has TRBV21-1 and TRBJ2-1; the table's D call of TRBD2 was not tested on the DNA. TRBV21-1 is labeled a pseudogene. The length of the CDR3 is 16 residues.

This clone was detected once. DNA of the CDR3: TGTGCCAGCAGCCTCAGGGTTTCAGGCAATCAGCCCCAGCATTTT. This gives the protein CASSLRVSGNQPQHF. V gene TRBV7-2 combines with J gene TRBJ1-5, with D possibly matching TRBD1 (5 bases). The CDR3 extends over 15 amino acids. The V and J ends lost 5 bases and 2 bases respectively, with 13 bases between them. Per germline, CDR1 SGHTA and CDR2 FQGNSA.

The chain uses TRBV9 and TRBJ1-2; 8 positions agree with TRBD1. CDR1 and CDR2 from the germline V gene are SGDLS and YYNGEE. V shed 3 bases and J 4 bases; nucleotides not matched to a gene: 11. This CDR3 contains 16 residues. CDR3 bases: TGTGCCAGCAGCGAATTCTACGGACAGGGACCCTATGGCTACACCTTC. It is translated as CASSEFYGQGPYGYTF.

This clone was detected once. The CDR3 reads CASSPPLGPGSYNEQFF. The CDR3, as DNA: TGTGCCAGCAGTCCCCCTCTAGGGCCGGGATCCTACAATGAGCAGTTCTTC. This sequence joins TRBV28 and TRBJ2-1; D is possibly TRBD2 (5 bases). The CDR3 has 17 amino acids. CDR1 is MDHEN, CDR2 SYDVKM, per germline. The V end was cut by 5 bases, the J end by 1 base, with 18 bases between.

The CDR3 spells CASSLGGTGEVYGYTF. CDR3 in DNA: TGTGCCAGCAGCTTAGGAGGGACAGGGGAGGTCTATGGCTACACCTTC. The rearrangement uses TRBV7-8 and TRBJ1-2; 10 bases line up with TRBD1. Germline values: CDR1 SGHVS, CDR2 FQNEAQ. J was trimmed by 4 bases and V by 1 base; bases with no gene match: 6. The CDR3 runs to 16 residues.

This rearrangement joins TRBV6-1 to TRBJ2-2; no reliable D call. This CDR3 region has 15 residues. CDR1 and CDR2 (germline): MNHNS, SASEGT. V was shortened by 1 base and J by 1 base, with 7 bases between the two germline ends. The CDR3 protein is CASSEVTENTGELFF. CDR3 coding DNA: TGTGCCAGCAGTGAAGTAACCGAGAACACCGGGGAGCTGTTTTTT.

The rearrangement joins TRBV12-3 or TRBV12-4 to TRBJ2-1, with D hard to call. This CDR3 contains 13 residues. Trimming cost V 5 bases and J 5 bases, with 10 bases left between them. The CDR3 DNA follows: TGTGCCAGCAGTCCGGTGCAGAACAATGAGCAGTTCTTC. Its translation: CASSPVQNNEQFF.

The gene calls are TRBV9 and TRBJ2-5; 8 bases align to TRBD2. The CDR3 is 16 amino acids. The trim removed 0 bases at V and 4 bases at J, leaving 8 bases unmatched. In germline, CDR1 is SGDLS, CDR2 YYNGEE. CDR3 loop: CASSVGPGGAAETQYF. The CDR3 coding sequence is TGTGCCAGCAGCGTAGGACCCGGGGGGGCCGCAGAGACCCAGTACTTC.

This clone was recorded once. The genes are TRBV11-3 and TRBJ2-4; D call uncertain. The CDR3 is 16 residues long. CDR1 and CDR2 from the germline V gene are SGHNT and YENEEA. Trimming removed 0 bases at V and 0 bases at J, with 9 bases between. CDR3 in amino acids: CASSLDWVVAKNIQYF. CDR3 coding DNA: TGTGCCAGCAGCTTAGACTGGGTAGTAGCCAAAAACATTCAGTACTTC.

The chain combines TRBV7-2 with TRBJ2-7; 7 bases are shared with TRBD2. This CDR3 spans 12 amino acids. Trimming took 5 bases from V and 9 from J; bases not matched to a gene: 7. Germline V lookup: CDR1 SGHTA, CDR2 FQGNSA. In nucleotides, the CDR3 is TGTGCCAGCAGCCTAGGGAGGGTAGGGCAGTACTTC. This translates into CASSLGRVGQYF. Variable domain in full (rest from reference TRBV7-2 and TRBJ2-7): GAGVSQSPSNKVTEKGKDVELRCDPISGHTALYWYRQSLGQGLEFLIYFQGNSAPDKSGLPSDRFSAERTGGSVSTLTIQRTQQEDSAVYLCASSLGRVGQYFGPGTRLTVT.

Turning to this clone: Other DNA sequences within the sample encode an identical CDR3. The chain is built from TRBV27 and TRBJ1-5; 8 nucleotides line up with TRBD1. From germline, CDR1 is MNHEY and CDR2 SMNVEV (reference sequence). The trim removed 3 bases at V and 7 bases at J, leaving 5 bases unmatched. The CDR3 length is 14 residues. The CDR3 DNA is TGTGCCAGCAGTTTCGGGACAGGAGACCAGCCCCAGCATTTT. Protein product: CASSFGTGDQPQHF.

Regarding this clone: Within the sample, other DNA sequences also encode this same CDR3. This chain joins TRBV6-5 and TRBJ1-2; 11 bases are a match to TRBD1. J was trimmed by 2 bases and V by 5 bases; bases with no gene match: 1. Germline CDR1 reads MNHEY; CDR2 reads SVGAGI. The CDR3 spans 14 residues. The chain's CDR3 is CASSRDRGNYGYTF. DNA for the CDR3: TGTGCCAGCAGTCGGGACAGGGGGAACTATGGCTACACCTTC.

The chain is built from TRBV7-3 and TRBJ2-2; D uncertain. Trimming took 2 bases from V and 3 from J, leaving 10 bases between them. The CDR3 consists of 15 residues. The germline V gene has CDR1 SGHTA and CDR2 FQGTGA. CDR3 bases: TGTGCCAGCAGCTTACCTTTAGGCGACACCGGGGAGCTGTTTTTT. This encodes CASSLPLGDTGELFF.

Notes on this clone: Sequence at one end of the junction differs from germline and may be a read error. The rearrangement joins TRBV7-7 to TRBJ2-5; either TRBD1 or TRBD2 may supply D (6 bases each). The CDR3 has 14 residues. Germline CDR1 SSHAT, CDR2 FNYEAQ (reference sequence). CDR3 amino acids: CASSLGGGQETQYF. As DNA, the CDR3 is TGTGCTAGCAGCTTAGGAGGGGGCCAAGAGACCCAGTACTTC.

This chain links TRBV23-1 with TRBJ2-3; maybe TRBD2 (5 bases). TRBV23-1 is an open reading frame whose function is uncertain. The CDR3 covers 14 residues. The V and J ends lost 11 bases and 0 bases respectively, with 15 bases between them. DNA for the CDR3: TGCGCCTATGGAGGCTGTGCTAGCACAGATACGCAGTATTTT. As protein: CAYGGCASTDTQYF.